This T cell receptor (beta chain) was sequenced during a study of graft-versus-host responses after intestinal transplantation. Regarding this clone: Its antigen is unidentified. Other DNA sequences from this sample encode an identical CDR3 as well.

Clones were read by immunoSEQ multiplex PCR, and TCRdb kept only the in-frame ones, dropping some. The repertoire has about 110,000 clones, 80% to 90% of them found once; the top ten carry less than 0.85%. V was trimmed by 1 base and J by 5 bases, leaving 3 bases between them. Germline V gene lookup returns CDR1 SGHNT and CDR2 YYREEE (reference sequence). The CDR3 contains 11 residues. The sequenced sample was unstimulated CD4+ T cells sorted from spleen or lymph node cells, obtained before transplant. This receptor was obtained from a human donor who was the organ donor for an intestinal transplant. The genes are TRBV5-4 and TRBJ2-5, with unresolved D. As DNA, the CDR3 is TGTGCCAGCAGCTTGCGCGAGACCCAGTACTTC. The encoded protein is CASSLRETQYF.